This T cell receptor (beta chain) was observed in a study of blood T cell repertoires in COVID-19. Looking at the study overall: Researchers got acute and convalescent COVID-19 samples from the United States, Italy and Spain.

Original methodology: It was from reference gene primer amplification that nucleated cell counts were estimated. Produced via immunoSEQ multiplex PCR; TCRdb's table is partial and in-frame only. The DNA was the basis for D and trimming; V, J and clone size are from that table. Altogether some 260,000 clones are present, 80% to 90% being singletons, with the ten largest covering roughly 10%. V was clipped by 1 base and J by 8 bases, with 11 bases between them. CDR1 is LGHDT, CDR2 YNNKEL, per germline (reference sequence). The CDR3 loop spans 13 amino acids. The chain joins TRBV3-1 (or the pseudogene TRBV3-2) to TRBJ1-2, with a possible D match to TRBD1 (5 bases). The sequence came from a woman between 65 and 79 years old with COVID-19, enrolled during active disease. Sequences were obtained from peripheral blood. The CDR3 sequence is CASSQAGNRGYTF. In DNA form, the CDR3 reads TGTGCCAGCAGCCAAGCAGGGAATAGGGGCTACACCTTC.